The rows below give T cell receptor beta chains drawn from one sample of a study of cytomegalovirus exposure and HLA in healthy donors. Here immunoSEQ multiplex PCR was the method, and the copy in TCRdb shows in-frame clones only, minus some. Of 95,000 to 130,000 clones listed, 8% to 10% are singletons. The sequenced material came from PBMCs. Receptors originate from a man aged 25-45 years in good health and CMV-seronegative. CDR3s include the opening cysteine and the closing phenylalanine or tryptophan. D genes are given only for firm matches. Size values are once, few and many counts, or a class for expanded clones, and some rows have none.

abundance: few
j_gene: TRBJ1-4
d_gene: .
v_gene: TRBV30
CDR3aa: CAWGTENEKLFF
CDR3nt: TGTGCCTGGGGAACAGAAAATGAAAAACTGTTTTTT

abundance: few
j_gene: TRBJ2-6
d_gene: TRBD1
v_gene: TRBV4-1
CDR3aa: CASSQGPLGPGQGLSGANVLTF
CDR3nt: TGCGCCAGCAGCCAAGGACCATTGGGTCCGGGACAGGGTCTCTCTGGGGCCAACGTCCTGACTTTC

abundance: .
j_gene: TRBJ2-7
d_gene: .
v_gene: TRBV7-2
CDR3aa: CASSLGLFEQYF
CDR3nt: TGTGCCAGCAGCTTAGGCCTATTCGAGCAGTACTTC

abundance: .
j_gene: TRBJ1-2
d_gene: .
v_gene: TRBV4-1
CDR3aa: CASSLDRTDYGYTF
CDR3nt: TGCGCCAGCAGCTTAGACAGGACGGACTATGGCTACACCTTC

abundance: .
j_gene: TRBJ2-1
d_gene: TRBD1
v_gene: TRBV5-1
CDR3aa: CASSLATGVYNEQFF
CDR3nt: TGCGCCAGCAGCTTGGCTACAGGGGTGTACAATGAGCAGTTCTTC

abundance: .
j_gene: TRBJ2-7
d_gene: TRBD1
v_gene: TRBV27
CDR3aa: CASSRGQEQYF
CDR3nt: TGTGCCAGCAGCAGGGGGCAAGAGCAGTACTTC

abundance: .
j_gene: TRBJ2-7
d_gene: TRBD1
v_gene: TRBV15
CDR3aa: CATSRETPGQGYEQYF
CDR3nt: TGTGCCACCAGCAGAGAGACCCCGGGACAGGGGTACGAGCAGTACTTC

abundance: few
j_gene: TRBJ2-5
d_gene: TRBD2
v_gene: TRBV30
CDR3aa: CAWSRGGSMETQYF
CDR3nt: TGTGCCTGGTCTCGGGGCGGGAGCATGGAGACCCAGTACTTC

abundance: .
j_gene: TRBJ2-1
d_gene: TRBD2
v_gene: TRBV30
CDR3aa: CAWTGSGNEQFF
CDR3nt: TGTGCCTGGACCGGTAGCGGGAATGAGCAGTTCTTC

abundance: few
j_gene: TRBJ1-5
d_gene: TRBD1
v_gene: TRBV7-7
CDR3aa: CAKYGGQGSPTCNQPQHF
CDR3nt: TGTGCTAAGTATGGGGGACAGGGGTCCCCCACATGCAATCAGCCCCAGCATTTT